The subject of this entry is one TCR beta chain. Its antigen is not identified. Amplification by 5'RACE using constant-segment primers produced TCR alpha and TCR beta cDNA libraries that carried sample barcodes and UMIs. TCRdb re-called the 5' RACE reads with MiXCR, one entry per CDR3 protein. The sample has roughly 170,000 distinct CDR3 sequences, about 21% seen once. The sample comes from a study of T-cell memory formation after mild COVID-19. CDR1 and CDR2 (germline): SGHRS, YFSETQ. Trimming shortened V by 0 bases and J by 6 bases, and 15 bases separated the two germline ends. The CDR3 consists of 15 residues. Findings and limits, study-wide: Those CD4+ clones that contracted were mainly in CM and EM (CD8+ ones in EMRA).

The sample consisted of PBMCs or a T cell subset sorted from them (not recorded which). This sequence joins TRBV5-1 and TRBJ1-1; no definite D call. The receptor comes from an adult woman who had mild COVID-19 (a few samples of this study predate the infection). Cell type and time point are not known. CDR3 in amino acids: CASSLEVETGAEAFF. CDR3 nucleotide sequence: TGCGCCAGCAGCTTGGAGGTGGAGACGGGCGCTGAAGCTTTCTTT. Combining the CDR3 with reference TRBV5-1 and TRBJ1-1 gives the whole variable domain KAGVTQTPRYLIKTRGQQVTLSCSPISGHRSVSWYQQTPGQGLQFLFEYFSETQRNKGNFPGRFSGRQFSNSRSEMNVSTLELGDSALYLCASSLEVETGAEAFFGQGTRLTVV.